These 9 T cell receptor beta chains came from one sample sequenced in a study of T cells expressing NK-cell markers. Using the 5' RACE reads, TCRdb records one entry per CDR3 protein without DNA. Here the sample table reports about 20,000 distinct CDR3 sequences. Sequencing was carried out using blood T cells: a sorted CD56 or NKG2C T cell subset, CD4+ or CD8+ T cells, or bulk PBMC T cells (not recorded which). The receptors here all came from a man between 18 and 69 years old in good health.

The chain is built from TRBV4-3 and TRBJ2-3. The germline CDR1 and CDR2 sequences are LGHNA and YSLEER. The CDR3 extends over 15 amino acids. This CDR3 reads CASSQDNFRTDTQYF.

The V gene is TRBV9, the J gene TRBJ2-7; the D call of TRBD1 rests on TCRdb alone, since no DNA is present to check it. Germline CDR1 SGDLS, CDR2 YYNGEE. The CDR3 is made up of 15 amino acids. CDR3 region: CASSRGHGGGYEQYF.

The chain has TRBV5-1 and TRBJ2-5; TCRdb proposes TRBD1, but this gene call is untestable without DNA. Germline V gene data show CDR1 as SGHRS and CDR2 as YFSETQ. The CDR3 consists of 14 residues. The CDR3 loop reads CASSRGQVQETQYF.

CDR3 sequence reads: CASSLTPTGAGNYGYTF. V is TRBV7-2 and J is TRBJ1-2; TCRdb designates TRBD1, a call that cannot be tested without DNA. This CDR3 comprises 17 residues. Per the germline V gene, CDR1 is SGHTA and CDR2 is FQGNSA.

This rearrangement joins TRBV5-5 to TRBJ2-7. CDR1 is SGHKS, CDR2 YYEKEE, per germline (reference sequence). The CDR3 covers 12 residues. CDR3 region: CASSLGTYEQYF.

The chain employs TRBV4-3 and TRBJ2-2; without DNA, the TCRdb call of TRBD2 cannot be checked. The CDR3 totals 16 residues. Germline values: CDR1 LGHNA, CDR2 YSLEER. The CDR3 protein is CASSQDRAPTGGELFF.

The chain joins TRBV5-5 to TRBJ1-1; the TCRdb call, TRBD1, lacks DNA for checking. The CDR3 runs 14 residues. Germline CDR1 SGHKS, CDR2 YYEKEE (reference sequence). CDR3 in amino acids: CASSSDRLNTEAFF.

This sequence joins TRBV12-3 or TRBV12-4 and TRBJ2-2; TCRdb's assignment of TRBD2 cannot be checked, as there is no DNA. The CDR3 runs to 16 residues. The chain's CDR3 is CASRYRGLGDTGELFF.

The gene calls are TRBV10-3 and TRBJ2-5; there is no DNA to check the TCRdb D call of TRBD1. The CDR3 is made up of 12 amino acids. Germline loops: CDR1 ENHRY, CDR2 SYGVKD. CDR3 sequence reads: CAIGTGRETQYF.